This T cell receptor (beta chain) stems from a study of regulatory T cells in long-lasting Graves disease. As for time point: persistent/refractory GD, antithyroid drugs over 5 years with positive TRAb. There was RNA extracted from PBMCs, and the TCR library was made from it. Trimming removed 1 base at V and 7 bases at J, with 14 bases between. This CDR3 is 15 amino acids long. Germline loops: CDR1 SGHRS, CDR2 YFSETQ. To make TCR beta libraries, researchers used iRepertoire HTBI primers and Arm-PCR of CDR3 regions. One entry per CDR3 protein, called by TCRdb with MiXCR from the multiplex PCR reads. The sample holds 350,000 to 450,000 distinct CDR3 sequences, around 20% seen once.

The chain couples TRBV5-1 to TRBJ1-4; possible D gene TRBD1, 5 bases. The TCR comes from a female donor with Graves disease. The sample consisted of peripheral blood mononuclear cells (PBMCs), taken when the disease was refractory, from a patient treated with antithyroid drugs. CDR3 loop: CASSLSGRVGEKLFF. In DNA, the CDR3 is TGCGCCAGCAGCTTGTCGGGGCGGGTCGGTGAAAAACTGTTTTTT.